This T cell receptor beta chain derives from a study of OX40 agonist ivuxolimab in advanced cancers. Findings and limits, study-wide: Both blood CD4+ and CD8+ T cells showed clonal growth by week 6 at 0.1 to 3.0 mg/kg. People who partly responded at 0.1-3.0 mg/kg had some of the least clonal expansion seen.

Germline CDR1 reads SGHRS; CDR2 reads YFSETQ. The CDR3 covers 12 residues. Profiled with immunoSEQ multiplex PCR; TCRdb holds only in-frame clones, not every one. The sample holds fewer than 90,000 clones, 93% seen once. Details on this clone: What it binds is unknown.

This TCR was sampled from an adult with an advanced solid tumor such as melanoma, head and neck, liver or kidney cancer. J is TRBJ2-5 and V is TRBV5-1; D may be TRBD1 (6 bases). Near its end, the DNA agrees better with TRBJ2-7, so the J call may be wrong. The specimen comprised CD4+ or CD8+ T cells sorted from blood, sampled in a trial of the OX40 agonist ivuxolimab. CDR3 region: CASSHGGGEQYF. The CDR3, as DNA: TGCGCCAGCAGTCATGGGGGCGGCGAGCAGTACTTC.